This T cell receptor (beta chain) was profiled in a study of blood T cell repertoires in COVID-19. Using immunoSEQ multiplex PCR, the repertoire was profiled, and TCRdb retains in-frame clones only, with some absent. Of about 110,000 clones listed, 75% to 90% were seen once; the top ten hold roughly 8.2%. Germline CDR1 reads SQVTM; CDR2 reads ANQGSEA. Trimming removed 6 bases at V and 7 bases at J, with 13 bases between. The CDR3 runs 11 residues. The V call is TRBV29-1, the J call TRBJ2-7, with D hard to call. The sample taken for sequencing was peripheral blood. This TCR was recovered from a man in his 70s with acute or convalescent COVID-19. This chain's CDR3 is CSVETTAEQYF. The CDR3 bases are TGCAGCGTAGAGACAACTGCTGAGCAGTACTTC.